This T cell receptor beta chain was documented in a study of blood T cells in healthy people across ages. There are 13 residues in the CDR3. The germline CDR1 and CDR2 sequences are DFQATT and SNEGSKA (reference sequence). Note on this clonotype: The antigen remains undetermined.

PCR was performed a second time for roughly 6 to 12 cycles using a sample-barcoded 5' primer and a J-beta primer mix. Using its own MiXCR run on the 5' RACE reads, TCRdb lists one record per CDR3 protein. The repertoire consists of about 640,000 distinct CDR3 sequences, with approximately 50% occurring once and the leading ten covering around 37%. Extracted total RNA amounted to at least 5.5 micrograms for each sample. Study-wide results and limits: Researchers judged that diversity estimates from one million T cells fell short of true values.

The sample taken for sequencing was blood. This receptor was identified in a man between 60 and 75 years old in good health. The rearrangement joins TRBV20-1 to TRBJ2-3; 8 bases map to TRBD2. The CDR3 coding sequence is TGCAGCGGAGAACAAGCGGGGGTGCGGGCGCAGTATTTT. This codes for CSGEQAGVRAQYF.